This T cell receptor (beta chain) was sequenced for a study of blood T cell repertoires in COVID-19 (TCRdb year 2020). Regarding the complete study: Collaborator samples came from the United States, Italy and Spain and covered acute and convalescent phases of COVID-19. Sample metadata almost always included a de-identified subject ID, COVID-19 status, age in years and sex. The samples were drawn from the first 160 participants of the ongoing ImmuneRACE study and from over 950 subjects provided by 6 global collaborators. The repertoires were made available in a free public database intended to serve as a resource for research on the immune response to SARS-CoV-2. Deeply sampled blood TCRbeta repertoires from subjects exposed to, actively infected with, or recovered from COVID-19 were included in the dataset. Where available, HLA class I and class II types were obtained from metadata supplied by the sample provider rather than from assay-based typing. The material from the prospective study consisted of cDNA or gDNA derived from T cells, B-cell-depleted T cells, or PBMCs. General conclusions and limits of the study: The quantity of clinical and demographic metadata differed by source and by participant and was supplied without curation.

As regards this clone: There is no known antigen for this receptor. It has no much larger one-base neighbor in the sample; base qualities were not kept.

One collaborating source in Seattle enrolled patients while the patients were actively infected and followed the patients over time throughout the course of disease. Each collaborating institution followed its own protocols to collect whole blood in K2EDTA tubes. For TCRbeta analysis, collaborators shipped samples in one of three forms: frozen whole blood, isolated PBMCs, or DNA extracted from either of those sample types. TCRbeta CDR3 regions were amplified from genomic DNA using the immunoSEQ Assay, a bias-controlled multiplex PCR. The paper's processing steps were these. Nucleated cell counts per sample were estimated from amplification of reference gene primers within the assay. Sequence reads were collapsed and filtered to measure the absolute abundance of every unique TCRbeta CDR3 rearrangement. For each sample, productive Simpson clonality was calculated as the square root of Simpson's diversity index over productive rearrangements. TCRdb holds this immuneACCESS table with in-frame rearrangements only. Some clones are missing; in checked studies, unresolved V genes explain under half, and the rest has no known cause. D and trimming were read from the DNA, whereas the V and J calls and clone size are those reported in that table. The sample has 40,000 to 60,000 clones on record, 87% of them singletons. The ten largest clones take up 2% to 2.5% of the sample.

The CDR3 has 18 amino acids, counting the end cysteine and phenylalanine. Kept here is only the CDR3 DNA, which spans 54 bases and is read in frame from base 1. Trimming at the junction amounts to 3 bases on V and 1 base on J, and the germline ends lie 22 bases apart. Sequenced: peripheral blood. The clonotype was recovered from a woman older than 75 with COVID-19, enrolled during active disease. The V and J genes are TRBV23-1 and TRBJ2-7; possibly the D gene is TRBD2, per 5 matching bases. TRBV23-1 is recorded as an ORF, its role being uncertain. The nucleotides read TGCGCCAGCAGTCAGAAAGAGTACAGCGGCCTGAGATCCTACGAGCAGTACTTC. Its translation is CASSQKEYSGLRSYEQYF.